Described below is a single TCR beta chain sequence and its context. This specimen belongs to a study of blood T cell repertoires in COVID-19. Overall study: The study drew acute and convalescent COVID-19 samples from the United States, Italy and Spain. PBMCs, B-cell-depleted T cells, or T cells provided the cDNA or gDNA that made up the material.

V gave up 6 bases and J gave up 4 bases, with 12 bases separating them. The length of the CDR3 is 13 residues. The germline V gene encodes CDR1 MDHEN and CDR2 SYDVKM. TCRdb's table, derived via immunoSEQ multiplex PCR, lists solely in-frame clones and lacks some. The sample shows about 150,000 clones, about 85% of them seen only once. The participants were between roughly 18 and 89 years old and came from under 25 US areas. Cohort placement rested on clinical history that participants reported themselves. This clonotype was sampled from a woman between 35 and 50 years old who had been exposed to COVID-19. The sequencing input was PBMCs or T cells enriched from blood (not recorded which). This chain connects TRBV28 to TRBJ1-2, with a tentative D call TRBD1 (5 bases). The CDR3 sequence: CASRPGLPYGYTF. The CDR3 DNA reads as TGTGCCAGCAGGCCGGGACTGCCCTATGGCTACACCTTC.